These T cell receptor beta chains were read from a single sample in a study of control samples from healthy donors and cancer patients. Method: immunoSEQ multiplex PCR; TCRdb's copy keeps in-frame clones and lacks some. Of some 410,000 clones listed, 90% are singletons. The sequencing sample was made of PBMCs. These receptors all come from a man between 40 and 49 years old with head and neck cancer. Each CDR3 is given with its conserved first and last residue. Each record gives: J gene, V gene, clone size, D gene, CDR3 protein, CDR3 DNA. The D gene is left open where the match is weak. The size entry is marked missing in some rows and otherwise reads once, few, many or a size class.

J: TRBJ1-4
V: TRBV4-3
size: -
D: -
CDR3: CASSLQWTSGDEKLFF
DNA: TGCGCCAGCAGCCTACAATGGACCTCGGGGGATGAAAAACTGTTTTTT

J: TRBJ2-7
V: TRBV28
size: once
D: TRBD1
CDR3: CASRTGGERYEQYF
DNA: TGTGCCAGCAGGACAGGGGGGGAAAGGTACGAGCAGTACTTC

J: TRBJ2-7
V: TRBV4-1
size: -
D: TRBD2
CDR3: CASSQGLAGGYEQYF
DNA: TGCGCCAGCAGCCAAGGACTAGCGGGGGGGTACGAGCAGTACTTC

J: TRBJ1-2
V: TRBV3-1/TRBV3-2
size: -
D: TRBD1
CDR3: CASSPFPRGDGYTF
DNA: TGTGCCAGCAGCCCCTTCCCCAGGGGGGATGGCTACACCTTC

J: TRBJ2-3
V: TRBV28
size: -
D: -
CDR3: CASSSHGAGNTDTQYF
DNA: TGTGCCAGCAGTTCCCACGGGGCGGGTAACACAGATACGCAGTATTTT

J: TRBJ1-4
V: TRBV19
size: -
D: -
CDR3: CDSSHPGVTNEKLFF
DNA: TGTGACAGTAGTCACCCAGGGGTGACTAATGAAAAACTGTTTTTT

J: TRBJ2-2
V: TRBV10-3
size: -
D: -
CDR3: CAISTNMRAASLNTGELFF
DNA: TGTGCCATCAGTACCAACATGAGGGCCGCGAGTTTGAACACCGGGGAGCTGTTTTTT

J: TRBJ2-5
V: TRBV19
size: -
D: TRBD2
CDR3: CATKWTSGQETQYF
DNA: TGTGCCACCAAGTGGACTAGCGGTCAAGAGACCCAGTACTTC

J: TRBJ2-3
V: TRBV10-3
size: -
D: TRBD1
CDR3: CATLDRDAVTDTQYF
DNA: TGTGCCACCCTAGACAGGGATGCTGTAACAGATACGCAGTATTTT

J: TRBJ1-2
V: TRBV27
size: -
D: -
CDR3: CASLKAHGYTF
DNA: TGTGCCAGCCTCAAAGCCCATGGCTACACCTTC

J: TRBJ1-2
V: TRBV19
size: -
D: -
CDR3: CASSAVNYGYTF
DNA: TGTGCCAGTTCGGCAGTTAACTATGGCTACACCTTC

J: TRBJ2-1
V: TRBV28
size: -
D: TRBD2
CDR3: CASSVGSGTYNEQFF
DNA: TGTGCCAGCAGTGTCGGTAGCGGGACCTACAATGAGCAGTTCTTC

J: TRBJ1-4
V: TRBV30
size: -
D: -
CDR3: CAWSDWGNEKLFF
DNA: TGTGCCTGGAGCGACTGGGGTAATGAAAAACTGTTTTTT

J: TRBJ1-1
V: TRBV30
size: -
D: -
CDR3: CAWRAMNTEAFF
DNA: TGTGCCTGGAGAGCTATGAACACTGAAGCTTTCTTT

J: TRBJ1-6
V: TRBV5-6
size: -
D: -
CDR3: CASSLRSYNSPLHF
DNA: TGTGCCAGCAGCTTGAGGTCCTATAATTCACCCCTCCACTTT

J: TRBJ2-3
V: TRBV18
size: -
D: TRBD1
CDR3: CASSPPSQGAFDTQYF
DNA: TGTGCCAGCTCACCACCTTCCCAGGGGGCATTTGATACGCAGTATTTT

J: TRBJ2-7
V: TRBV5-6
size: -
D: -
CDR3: CASKGYSYEQYF
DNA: TGTGCCAGCAAGGGATACTCCTACGAGCAGTACTTC

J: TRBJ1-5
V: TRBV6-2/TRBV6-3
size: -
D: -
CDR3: CASSYGGGLNQPQHF
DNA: TGTGCCAGCAGTTACGGTGGGGGCCTCAATCAGCCCCAGCATTTT

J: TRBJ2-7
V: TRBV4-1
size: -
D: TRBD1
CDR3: CASSQAGTGLFYEQYF
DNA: TGCGCCAGCAGCCAGGCCGGGACAGGGCTCTTCTACGAGCAGTACTTC

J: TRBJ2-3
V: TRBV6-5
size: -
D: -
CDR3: CASSYGSSVGSDTQYF
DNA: TGTGCCAGCAGTTACGGGTCTAGCGTGGGGTCAGATACGCAGTATTTT

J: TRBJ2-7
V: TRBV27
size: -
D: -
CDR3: CASSFSSRDTKGYEQYF
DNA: TGTGCCAGCAGTTTCTCTTCCCGGGACACCAAAGGGTACGAGCAGTACTTC

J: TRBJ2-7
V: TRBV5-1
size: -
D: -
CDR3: CASSLTGSSYEQYF
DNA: TGCGCCAGCAGCTTAACGGGGAGCTCCTACGAGCAGTACTTC

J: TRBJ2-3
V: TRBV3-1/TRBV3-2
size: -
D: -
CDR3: CASSQPGPRTDTQYF
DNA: TGTGCCAGCAGCCAACCGGGACCTCGCACAGATACGCAGTATTTT

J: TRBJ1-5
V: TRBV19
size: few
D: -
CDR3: CASSIGQGNQPQHF
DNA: TGTGCCAGTAGTATAGGGCAGGGCAATCAGCCCCAGCATTTT

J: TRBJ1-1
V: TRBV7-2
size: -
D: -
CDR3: CASSEQGGGYTEAFF
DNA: TGTGCCAGCAGCGAACAAGGGGGGGGTTACACTGAAGCTTTCTTT

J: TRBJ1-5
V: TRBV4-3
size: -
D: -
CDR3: CASSQDRLLKRHDWNQPQHF
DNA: TGCGCCAGCAGCCAAGACAGGTTATTGAAACGACACGACTGGAATCAGCCCCAGCATTTT

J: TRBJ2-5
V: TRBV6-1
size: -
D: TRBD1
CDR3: CASSVSPGQQQETQYF
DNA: TGTGCCAGCAGTGTGAGCCCGGGACAGCAGCAAGAGACCCAGTACTTC

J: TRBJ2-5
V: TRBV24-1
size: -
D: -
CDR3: CATSDSRLVQGSRETQYF
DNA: TGTGCCACCAGTGATTCGAGGCTGGTTCAGGGGTCGCGAGAGACCCAGTACTTC

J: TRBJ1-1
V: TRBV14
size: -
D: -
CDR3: CASSRWRGMNTEAFF
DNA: TGTGCCAGCAGCCGTTGGAGGGGGATGAACACTGAAGCTTTCTTT

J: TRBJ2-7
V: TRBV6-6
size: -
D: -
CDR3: CATSLGVRYEQYF
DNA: TGTGCCACCTCCCTAGGGGTGAGGTACGAGCAGTACTTC

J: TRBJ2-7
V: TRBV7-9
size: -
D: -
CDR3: CASSPIGAVYEQYF
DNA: TGTGCCAGCAGCCCAATCGGGGCGGTCTACGAGCAGTACTTC

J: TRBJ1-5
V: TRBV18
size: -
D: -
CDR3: CASSPLGGAKDQPQHF
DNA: TGTGCCAGCTCCCCCTTGGGGGGGGCTAAGGATCAGCCCCAGCATTTT

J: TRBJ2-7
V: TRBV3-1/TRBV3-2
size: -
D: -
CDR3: CASSQDPGRGISYEQYF
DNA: TGTGCCAGCAGCCAAGATCCGGGCAGAGGAATATCCTACGAGCAGTACTTC

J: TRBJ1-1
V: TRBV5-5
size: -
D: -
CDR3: CASSLKNLGPSTEAFF
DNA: TGTGCCAGCAGCTTGAAGAATCTGGGACCAAGCACTGAAGCTTTCTTT

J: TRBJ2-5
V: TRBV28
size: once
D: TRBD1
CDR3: CASLSSGGLRETQYF
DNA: TGTGCCAGCCTAAGTTCAGGGGGTCTGCGGGAGACCCAGTACTTC

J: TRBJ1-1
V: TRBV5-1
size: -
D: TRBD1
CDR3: CASSAFGTADPMNTEAFF
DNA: TGCGCCAGCAGCGCTTTTGGGACAGCGGACCCAATGAACACTGAAGCTTTCTTT

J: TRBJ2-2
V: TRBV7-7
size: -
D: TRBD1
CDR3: CASSLSYGTGGTGELFF
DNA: TGTGCTAGCAGCTTAAGTTACGGGACAGGGGGTACCGGGGAGCTGTTTTTT

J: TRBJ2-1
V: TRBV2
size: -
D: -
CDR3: CASSERPRLTSPLGNEQFF
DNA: TGTGCCAGCAGTGAACGGCCGCGGTTGACTTCCCCCTTAGGGAATGAGCAGTTCTTC

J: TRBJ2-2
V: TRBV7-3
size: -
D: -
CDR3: CASSLKGDTGELFF
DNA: TGTGCCAGCTCCCTGAAAGGGGACACCGGGGAGCTGTTTTTT

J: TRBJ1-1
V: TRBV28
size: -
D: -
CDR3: CASSLDRRGNTEAFF
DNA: TGTGCCAGCAGTTTAGACCGGCGAGGGAACACTGAAGCTTTCTTT

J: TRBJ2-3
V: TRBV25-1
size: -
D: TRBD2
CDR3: CASSVQIGLAGGHTQYF
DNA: TGTGCCAGCAGTGTACAGATCGGACTAGCGGGGGGGCATACGCAGTATTTT

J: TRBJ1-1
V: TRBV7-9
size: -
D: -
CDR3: CASSALRGSTEAFF
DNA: TGTGCCAGCAGCGCCCTTAGAGGGTCCACTGAAGCTTTCTTT

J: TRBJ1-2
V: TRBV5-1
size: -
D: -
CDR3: CASRETSYGYTF
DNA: TGCGCCAGCAGAGAGACAAGCTATGGCTACACCTTC

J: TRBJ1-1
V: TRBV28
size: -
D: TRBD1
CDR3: CASSFSGQGFTGRVF
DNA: TGTGCCAGCAGCTTTTCAGGACAGGGCTTTACCGGGCGGGTCTTT

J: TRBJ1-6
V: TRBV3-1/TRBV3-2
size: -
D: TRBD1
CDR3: CASSPHRGQASPLHF
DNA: TGTGCCAGCAGCCCGCACAGGGGGCAGGCTTCACCCCTCCACTTT

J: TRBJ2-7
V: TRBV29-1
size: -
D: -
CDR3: CSVHREYEQYF
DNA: TGCAGCGTTCATCGGGAATACGAGCAGTACTTC

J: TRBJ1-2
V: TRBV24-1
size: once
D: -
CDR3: CATSEGFHGYTF
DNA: TGTGCCACCAGTGAAGGGTTCCATGGCTACACCTTC

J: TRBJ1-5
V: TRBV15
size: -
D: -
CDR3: CATSRVGARGNQPQHF
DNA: TGTGCCACCAGCAGAGTGGGGGCGCGGGGCAATCAGCCCCAGCATTTT

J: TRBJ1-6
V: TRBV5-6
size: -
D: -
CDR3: CASSLGPGGSSYNSPLHF
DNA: TGTGCCAGCAGCTTAGGACCGGGGGGGAGCTCCTATAATTCACCCCTCCACTTT

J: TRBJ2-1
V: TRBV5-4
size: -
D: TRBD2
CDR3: CASSLNLAGGKNEQFF
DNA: TGTGCCAGCAGCTTGAACCTAGCGGGAGGGAAGAATGAGCAGTTCTTC

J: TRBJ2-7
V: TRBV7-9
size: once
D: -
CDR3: CASSLQGLDSYEQYF
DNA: TGTGCCAGCAGCCTACAGGGCCTGGACTCCTACGAGCAGTACTTC

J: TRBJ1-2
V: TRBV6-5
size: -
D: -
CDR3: CASSYSVGGYGYTF
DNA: TGTGCCAGCAGTTATTCGGTAGGGGGCTATGGCTACACCTTC

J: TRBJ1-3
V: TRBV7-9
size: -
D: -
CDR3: CASSLGGISSGNTIYF
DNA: TGTGCCAGCAGCTTAGGGGGAATAAGCTCTGGAAACACCATATATTTT

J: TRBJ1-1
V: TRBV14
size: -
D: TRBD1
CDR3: CASSPGGNTEAFF
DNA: TGTGCCAGCAGCCCAGGGGGGAACACTGAAGCTTTCTTT

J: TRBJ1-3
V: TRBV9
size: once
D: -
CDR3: CASSPVGSSGNTIYF
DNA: TGTGCCAGCAGCCCCGTGGGGTCCTCTGGAAACACCATATATTTT

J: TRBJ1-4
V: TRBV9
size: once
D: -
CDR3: CASSPRGEKLFF
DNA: TGTGCCAGCAGCCCCCGAGGAGAAAAACTGTTTTTT

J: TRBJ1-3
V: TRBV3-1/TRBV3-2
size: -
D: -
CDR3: CASSPGPLSGNTIYF
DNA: TGTGCCAGCAGCCCTGGACCCCTCTCTGGAAACACCATATATTTT

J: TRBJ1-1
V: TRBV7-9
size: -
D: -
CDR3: CASSETFTEAFF
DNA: TGTGCCAGCAGCGAAACCTTCACTGAAGCTTTCTTT

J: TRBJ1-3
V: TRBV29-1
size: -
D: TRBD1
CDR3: CSVRTGDSGNTIYF
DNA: TGCAGCGTCCGGACAGGGGACTCTGGAAACACCATATATTTT

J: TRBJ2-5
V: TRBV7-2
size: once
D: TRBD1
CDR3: CASRMGQGYQETQYF
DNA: TGTGCCAGTCGAATGGGACAGGGGTACCAAGAGACCCAGTACTTC